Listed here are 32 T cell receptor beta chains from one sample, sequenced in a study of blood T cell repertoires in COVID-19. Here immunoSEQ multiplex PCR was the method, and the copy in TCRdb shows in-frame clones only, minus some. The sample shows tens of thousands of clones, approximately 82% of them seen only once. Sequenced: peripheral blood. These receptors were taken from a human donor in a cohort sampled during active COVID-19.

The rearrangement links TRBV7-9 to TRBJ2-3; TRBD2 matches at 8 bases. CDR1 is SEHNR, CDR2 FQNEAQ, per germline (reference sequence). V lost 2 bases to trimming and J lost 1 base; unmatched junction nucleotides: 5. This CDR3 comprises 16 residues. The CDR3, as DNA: TGTGCCAGCAGCTTAATGCGGGGGGCGGGCACAGATACGCAGTATTTT. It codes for CASSLMRGAGTDTQYF.

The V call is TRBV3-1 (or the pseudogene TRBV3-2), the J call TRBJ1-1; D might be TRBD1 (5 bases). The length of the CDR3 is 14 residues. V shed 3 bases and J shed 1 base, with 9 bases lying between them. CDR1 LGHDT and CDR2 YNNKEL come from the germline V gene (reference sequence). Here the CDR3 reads CASSQAGQNTEAFF. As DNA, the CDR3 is TGTGCCAGCAGCCAGGCAGGGCAGAACACTGAAGCTTTCTTT.

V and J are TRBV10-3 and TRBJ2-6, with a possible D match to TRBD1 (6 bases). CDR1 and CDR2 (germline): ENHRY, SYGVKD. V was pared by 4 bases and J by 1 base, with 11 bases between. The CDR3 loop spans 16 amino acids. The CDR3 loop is CAISAYRVSGANVLTF. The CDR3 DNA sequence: TGTGCCATCAGTGCGTACAGGGTGTCTGGGGCCAACGTCCTGACTTTC.

CDR3 in DNA: TGTGCCAGCAGCTCGGGATGGGGAGAGACCCAGTACTTC. Encoded protein: CASSSGWGETQYF. The V gene is TRBV5-6, the J gene TRBJ2-5; weak D call: TRBD2 (5 bases). The V and J ends lost 3 bases and 4 bases respectively, with 10 bases between them. The CDR3 length is 13 residues. Germline V CDR1 and CDR2: SGHDT, YYEEEE.

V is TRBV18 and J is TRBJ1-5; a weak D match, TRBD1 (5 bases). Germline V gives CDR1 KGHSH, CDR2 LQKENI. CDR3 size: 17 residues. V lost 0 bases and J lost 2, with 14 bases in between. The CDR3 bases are TGTGCCAGCTCACCACCTTTCACAGGTCCCCGCAATCAGCCCCAGCATTTT. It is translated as CASSPPFTGPRNQPQHF.

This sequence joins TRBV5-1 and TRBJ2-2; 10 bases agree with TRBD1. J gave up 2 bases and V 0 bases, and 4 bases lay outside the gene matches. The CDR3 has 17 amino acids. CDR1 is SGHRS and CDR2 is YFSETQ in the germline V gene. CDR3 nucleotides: TGCGCCAGCAGCTTGGAGGGGACAGGGGCCAACACCGGGGAGCTGTTTTTT. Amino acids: CASSLEGTGANTGELFF.

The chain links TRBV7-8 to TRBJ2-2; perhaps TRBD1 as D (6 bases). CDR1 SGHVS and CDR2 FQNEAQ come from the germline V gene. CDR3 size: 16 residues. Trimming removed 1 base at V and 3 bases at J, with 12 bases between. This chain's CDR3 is CASSLGQGTYTGELFF. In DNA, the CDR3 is TGTGCCAGCAGCTTAGGGCAAGGGACATACACCGGGGAGCTGTTTTTT.

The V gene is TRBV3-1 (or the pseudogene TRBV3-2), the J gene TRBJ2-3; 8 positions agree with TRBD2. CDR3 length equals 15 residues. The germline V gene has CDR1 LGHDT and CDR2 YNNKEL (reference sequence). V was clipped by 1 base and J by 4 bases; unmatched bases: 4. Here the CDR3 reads CASSQGSGVPDTQYF. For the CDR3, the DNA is TGTGCCAGCAGCCAAGGTAGCGGGGTTCCAGATACGCAGTATTTT.

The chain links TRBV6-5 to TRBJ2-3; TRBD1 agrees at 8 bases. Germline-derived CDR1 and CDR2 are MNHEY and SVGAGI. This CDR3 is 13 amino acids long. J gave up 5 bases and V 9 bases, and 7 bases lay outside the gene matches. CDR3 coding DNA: TGTGCCAGTACAGGGGGGTGGAGAGATACGCAGTATTTT. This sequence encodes CASTGGWRDTQYF.

DNA for the CDR3: TGTGCCAGCAGTTTCGGGACCGGGCGGGAGACTGAAGCTTTCTTT. Protein sequence: CASSFGTGRETEAFF. The V gene is TRBV28, the J gene TRBJ1-1; a possible D gene is TRBD1 (5 bases). Germline V CDR1 and CDR2: MDHEN, SYDVKM. The ends were cut back, 3 bases at V and 5 bases at J, with 16 bases in the middle. The CDR3 is made up of 15 amino acids.

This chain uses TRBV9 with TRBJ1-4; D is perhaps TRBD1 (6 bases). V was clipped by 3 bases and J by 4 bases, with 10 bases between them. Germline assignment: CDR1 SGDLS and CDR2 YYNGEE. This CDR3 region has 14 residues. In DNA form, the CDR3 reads TGTGCCAGCAGCGCAGGGGTGGGTAATGAAAAACTGTTTTTT. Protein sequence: CASSAGVGNEKLFF.

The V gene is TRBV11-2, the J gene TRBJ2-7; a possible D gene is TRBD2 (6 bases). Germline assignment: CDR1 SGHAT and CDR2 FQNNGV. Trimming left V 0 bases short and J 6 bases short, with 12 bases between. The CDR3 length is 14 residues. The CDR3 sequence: CASSLDFGSGEQYF. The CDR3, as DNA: TGTGCCAGCAGCTTAGATTTCGGTAGCGGCGAGCAGTACTTC.

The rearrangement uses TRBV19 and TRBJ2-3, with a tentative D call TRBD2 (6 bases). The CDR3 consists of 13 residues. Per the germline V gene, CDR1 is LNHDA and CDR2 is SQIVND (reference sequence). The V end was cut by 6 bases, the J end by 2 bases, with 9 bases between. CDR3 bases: TGTGCCAGTAGCTCGCGGGACACAGATACGCAGTATTTT. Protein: CASSSRDTDTQYF.

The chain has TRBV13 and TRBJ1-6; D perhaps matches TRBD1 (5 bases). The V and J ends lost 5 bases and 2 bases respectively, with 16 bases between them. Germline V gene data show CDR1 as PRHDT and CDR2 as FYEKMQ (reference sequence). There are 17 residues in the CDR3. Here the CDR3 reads CASSLGGALPYNSPLHF. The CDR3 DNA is TGTGCCAGCAGCCTTGGTGGGGCCCTACCCTATAATTCACCCCTCCACTTT.

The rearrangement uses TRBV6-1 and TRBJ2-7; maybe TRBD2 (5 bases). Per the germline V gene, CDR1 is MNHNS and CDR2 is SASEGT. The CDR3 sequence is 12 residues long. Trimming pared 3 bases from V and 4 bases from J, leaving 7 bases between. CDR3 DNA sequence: TGTGCCAGCAGTGATGGACTTTACGAGCAGTACTTC. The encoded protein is CASSDGLYEQYF.

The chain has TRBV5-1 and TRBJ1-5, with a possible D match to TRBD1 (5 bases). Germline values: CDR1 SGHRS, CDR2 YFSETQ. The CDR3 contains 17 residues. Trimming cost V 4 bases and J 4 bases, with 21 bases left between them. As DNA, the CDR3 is TGCGCCAGCAGCCTATCACCCACGGGGGGAGGAAATCAGCCCCAGCATTTT. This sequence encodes CASSLSPTGGGNQPQHF.

Here the CDR3 DNA reads TGTGCCAGCAGTCTGGGGCGGGGTGAGCAGTTCTTC. It is translated as CASSLGRGEQFF. The V and J genes are TRBV2 and TRBJ2-1, with D possibly being TRBD2 (6 bases). The CDR3 runs to 12 residues. V shed 5 bases and J shed 9 bases, with 11 bases lying between them. Germline V gives CDR1 SNHLY, CDR2 FYNNEI.

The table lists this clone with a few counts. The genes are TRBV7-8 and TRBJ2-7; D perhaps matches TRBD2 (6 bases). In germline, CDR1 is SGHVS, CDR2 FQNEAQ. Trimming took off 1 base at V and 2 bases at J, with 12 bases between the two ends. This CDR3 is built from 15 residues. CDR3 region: CASSLVGLTTYEQYF. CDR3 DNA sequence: TGTGCCAGCAGCTTAGTCGGACTAACCACCTACGAGCAGTACTTC.

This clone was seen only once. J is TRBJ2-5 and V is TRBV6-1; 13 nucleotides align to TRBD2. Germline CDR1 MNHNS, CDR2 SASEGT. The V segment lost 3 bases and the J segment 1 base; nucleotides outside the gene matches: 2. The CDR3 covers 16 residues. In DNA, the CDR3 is TGTGCCAGCAGTGAGGGACTAGCGGGACGCCAAGAGACCCAGTACTTC. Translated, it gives CASSEGLAGRQETQYF.

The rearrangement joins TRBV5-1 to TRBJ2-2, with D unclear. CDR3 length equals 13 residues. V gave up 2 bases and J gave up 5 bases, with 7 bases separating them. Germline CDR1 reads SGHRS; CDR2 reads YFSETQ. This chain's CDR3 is CASSFGRTGELFF. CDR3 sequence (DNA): TGCGCCAGCAGCTTCGGCAGGACCGGGGAGCTGTTTTTT.

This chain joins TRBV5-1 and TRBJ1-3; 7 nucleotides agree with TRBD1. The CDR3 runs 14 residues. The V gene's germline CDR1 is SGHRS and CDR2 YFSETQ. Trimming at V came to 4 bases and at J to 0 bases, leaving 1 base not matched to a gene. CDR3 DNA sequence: TGCGCCAGCAGCCGGGACAGCTCTGGAAACACCATATATTTT. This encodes CASSRDSSGNTIYF.

The CDR3 loop is CSVALADEQYF. The CDR3 coding sequence is TGCAGCGTTGCTCTGGCAGACGAGCAGTACTTC. V gene TRBV29-1 combines with J gene TRBJ2-7; no definite D call. This CDR3 has 11 residues. Germline values: CDR1 SQVTM, CDR2 ANQGSEA. Trimming stripped 4 bases from V and 5 bases from J, with 9 bases between.

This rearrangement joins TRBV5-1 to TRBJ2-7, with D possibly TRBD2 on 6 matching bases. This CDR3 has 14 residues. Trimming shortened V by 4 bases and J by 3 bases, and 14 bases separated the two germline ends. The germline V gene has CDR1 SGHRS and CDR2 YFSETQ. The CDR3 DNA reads TGCGCCAGCAGCCATGACGGGACTCTCTACGAGCAGTACTTC. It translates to CASSHDGTLYEQYF.

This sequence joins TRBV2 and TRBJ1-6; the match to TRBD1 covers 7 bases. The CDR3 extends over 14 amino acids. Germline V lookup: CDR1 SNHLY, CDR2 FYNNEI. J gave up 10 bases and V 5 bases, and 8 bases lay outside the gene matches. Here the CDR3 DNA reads TGTGCCAGCAGTCCCGACAGGGTAGACTCACCCCTCCACTTT. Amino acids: CASSPDRVDSPLHF.

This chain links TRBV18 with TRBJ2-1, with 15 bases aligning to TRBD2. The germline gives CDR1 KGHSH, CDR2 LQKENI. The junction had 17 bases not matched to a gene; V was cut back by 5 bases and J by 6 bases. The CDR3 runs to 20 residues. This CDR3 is CASSLGRGLAGGPDSNEQFF. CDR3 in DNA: TGTGCCAGCTCATTGGGGCGCGGACTAGCGGGAGGGCCAGACAGCAATGAGCAGTTCTTC.

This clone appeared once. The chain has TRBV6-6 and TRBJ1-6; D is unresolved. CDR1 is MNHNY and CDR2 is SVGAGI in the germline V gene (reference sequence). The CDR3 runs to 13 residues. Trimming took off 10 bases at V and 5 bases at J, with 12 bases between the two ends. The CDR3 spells CAITGRNNSPLHF. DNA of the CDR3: TGTGCCATCACCGGGAGGAATAATTCACCCCTCCACTTT.

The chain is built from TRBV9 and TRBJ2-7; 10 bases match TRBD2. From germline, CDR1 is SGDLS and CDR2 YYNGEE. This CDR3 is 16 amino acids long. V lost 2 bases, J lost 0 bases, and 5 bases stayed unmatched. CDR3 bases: TGTGCCAGCAGCGTCCAAGCGGGAGGGAGCTCCTACGAGCAGTACTTC. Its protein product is CASSVQAGGSSYEQYF. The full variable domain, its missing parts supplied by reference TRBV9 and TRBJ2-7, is DSGVTQTPKHLITATGQRVTLRCSPRSGDLSVYWYQQSLDQGLQFLIQYYNGEERAKGNILERFSAQQFPDLHSELNLSSLELGDSALYFCASSVQAGGSSYEQYFGPGTRLTVT.

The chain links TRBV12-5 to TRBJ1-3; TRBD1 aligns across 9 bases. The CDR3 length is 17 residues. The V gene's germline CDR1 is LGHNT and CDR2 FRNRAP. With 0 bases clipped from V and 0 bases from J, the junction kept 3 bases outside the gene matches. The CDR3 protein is CASGLVGTGTSGNTIYF. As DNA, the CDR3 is TGTGCTAGTGGTTTGGTGGGGACAGGGACCTCTGGAAACACCATATATTTT.

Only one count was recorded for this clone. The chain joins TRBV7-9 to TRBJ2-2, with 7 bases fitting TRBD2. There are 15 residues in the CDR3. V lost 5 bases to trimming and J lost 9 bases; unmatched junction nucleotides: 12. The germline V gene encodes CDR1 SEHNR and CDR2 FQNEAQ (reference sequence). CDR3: CASSPLAAGLRELFF. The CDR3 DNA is TGTGCCAGCAGCCCTCTAGCGGCGGGACTCAGGGAGCTGTTTTTT.

The CDR3 loop reads CASSLTGDLREQYF. The CDR3 bases are TGCGCCAGCAGCTTGACAGGGGACCTCCGGGAGCAGTACTTC. V is TRBV5-1 and J is TRBJ2-7, with TRBD1 identical over 7 bases. Per the germline V gene, CDR1 is SGHRS and CDR2 is YFSETQ. This CDR3 is 14 amino acids long. J lost 7 bases, V lost 1 base, and 8 bases had no gene match. Full variable domain (rest looked up from reference TRBV5-1 and TRBJ2-7): KAGVTQTPRYLIKTRGQQVTLSCSPISGHRSVSWYQQTPGQGLQFLFEYFSETQRNKGNFPGRFSGRQFSNSRSEMNVSTLELGDSALYLCASSLTGDLREQYFGPGTRLTVT.

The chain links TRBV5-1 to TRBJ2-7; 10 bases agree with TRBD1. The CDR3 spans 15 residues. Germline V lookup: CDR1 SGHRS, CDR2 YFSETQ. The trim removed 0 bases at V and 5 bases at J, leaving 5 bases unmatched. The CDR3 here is CASSLGTGTGDEQYF. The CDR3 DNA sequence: TGCGCCAGCAGCTTGGGGACGGGGACAGGGGACGAGCAGTACTTC.

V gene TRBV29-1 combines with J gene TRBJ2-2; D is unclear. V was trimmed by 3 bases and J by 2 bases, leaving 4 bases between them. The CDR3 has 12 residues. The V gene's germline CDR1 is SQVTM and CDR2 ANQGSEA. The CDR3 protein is CSVESNTGELFF. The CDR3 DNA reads TGCAGCGTTGAGAGTAACACCGGGGAGCTGTTTTTT.